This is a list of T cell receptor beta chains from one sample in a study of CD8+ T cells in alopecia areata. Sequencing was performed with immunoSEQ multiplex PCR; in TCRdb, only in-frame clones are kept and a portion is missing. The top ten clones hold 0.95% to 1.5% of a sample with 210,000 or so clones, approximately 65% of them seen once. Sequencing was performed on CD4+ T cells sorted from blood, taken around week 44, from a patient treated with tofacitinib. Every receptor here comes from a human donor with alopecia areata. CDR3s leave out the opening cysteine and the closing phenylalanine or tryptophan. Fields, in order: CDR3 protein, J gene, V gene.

SVAAGVDQPQH,TRBJ1-5,TRBV29-1
ASSLLAGANTDTQY,TRBJ2-3,TRBV4-3
ASNRDNIQY,TRBJ2-4,TRBV6-1
ASSTQPGGYT,TRBJ1-2,TRBV6-5
ASSEIGNAEAF,TRBJ1-1,TRBV6-1
ASSRDRGYSPLH,TRBJ1-6,TRBV7-9
ASRSAANTGELF,TRBJ2-2,TRBV6-5
ATSLKGPEETQY,TRBJ2-5,TRBV15
ASSEGQQYNEQF,TRBJ2-1,TRBV9
ASSQETGADTQY,TRBJ2-3,TRBV14
ASSPGTLQETQY,TRBJ2-5,TRBV5-1
AWGDRHEQY,TRBJ2-7,TRBV30
ASSLRQGALETQY,TRBJ2-5,TRBV5-1
SVGALAGSTDTQY,TRBJ2-3,TRBV29-1
ASSPPIVEQETQY,TRBJ2-5,TRBV18
ASNGGVRMGNEQF,TRBJ2-1,TRBV2
ASSQDRIGQFSANTGELF,TRBJ2-2,TRBV4-3
SVTGTGGYGYT,TRBJ1-2,TRBV29-1
ASSLRGLAADTQY,TRBJ2-3,TRBV5-1
AWSPGQGARDTQY,TRBJ2-3,TRBV30
ASSLQGVPNTEAF,TRBJ1-1,TRBV6-1
SVELADTQY,TRBJ2-3,TRBV29-1
ASSVAGVREKLF,TRBJ1-4,TRBV9
ASTRSNNSPLH,TRBJ1-6,TRBV6-5
ASSLDHRLSSNQPQH,TRBJ1-5,TRBV7-2
ASSGNRALVGASYNEQF,TRBJ2-1,TRBV2
ASSSYSGGAAETQY,TRBJ2-5,TRBV6-6
ASSPRQGGVSEQF,TRBJ2-1,TRBV19
ASSVDVMDGYT,TRBJ1-2,TRBV9
AWSANFGLGNTEAF,TRBJ1-1,TRBV30
AWSEAGLGNYGYT,TRBJ1-2,TRBV30
ASSPRLGELF,TRBJ2-2,TRBV6-5
SGSLGGMNTEAF,TRBJ1-1,TRBV29-1
ASSPRGRSNQPQH,TRBJ1-5,TRBV7-2
ASSYSAPAAF,TRBJ1-1,TRBV6-5
ASSQGVAGVTNTGELF,TRBJ2-2,TRBV4-3
AWRTKQGHNSPLH,TRBJ1-6,TRBV30
ASSLRVPTGELF,TRBJ2-2,TRBV6-6
SVAGWNTEAF,TRBJ1-1,TRBV29-1
SVAGTGSYEQY,TRBJ2-7,TRBV29-1
ASSQVGETQY,TRBJ2-5,TRBV14
ASSLSNLGYEQY,TRBJ2-7,TRBV5-1
ASSRRDRGHRGELF,TRBJ2-2,TRBV19
SIRTSGYNEQF,TRBJ2-1,TRBV29-1